These 21 T cell receptor beta chains were all obtained from the same sample, sequenced in a study of response to subunit inactivated influenza vaccine. TCRdb passed the RT-PCR reads through MiXCR, listing each CDR3 protein once. The table lists approximately 290,000 distinct CDR3 sequences, about 20% of them singletons. The input for sequencing was PBMCs from blood, taken approximately 20 months after vaccination. Receptors were obtained from a man aged 50-75 years who received an inactivated influenza vaccine.

The V and J genes are TRBV11-2 and TRBJ2-7; D is ambiguous. The V gene's germline CDR1 is SGHAT and CDR2 FQNNGV. CDR3 length: 13 amino acids. V lost 0 bases to trimming and J lost 2 bases, with 5 bases between them. The CDR3 DNA follows: TGTGCCAGCAGCTTAGATGGCCCCTACGAGCAGTACTTC. Protein sequence: CASSLDGPYEQYF.

This chain connects TRBV6-5 to TRBJ1-1; a possible D gene is TRBD1 (6 bases). The CDR3 is 12 residues long. Germline CDR1 and CDR2: MNHEY and SVGAGI. V was trimmed by 7 bases and J by 3 bases, leaving 9 bases between them. This CDR3 is CASTGGHTEAFF. The DNA of the CDR3 is TGTGCCAGCACGGGGGGGCACACTGAAGCTTTCTTT.

This clonotype was detected ten times or more. J is TRBJ1-2 and V is TRBV6-5; 8 bases fit TRBD1. Germline V CDR1 and CDR2: MNHEY, SVGAGI. The CDR3 has 15 amino acids. The V gene end was trimmed by 2 bases and the J gene end by 2 bases; junction bases not matched to a gene: 4. The CDR3 is CASSYPRTGNYGYTF. Written as DNA, the CDR3 is TGTGCCAGCAGTTACCCTAGGACAGGGAACTATGGCTACACCTTC.

The chain is built from TRBV4-3 and TRBJ1-3; D uncertain. Germline V gene lookup returns CDR1 LGHNA and CDR2 YSLEER. V shed 0 bases and J shed 0 bases, with 9 bases lying between them. CDR3 length: 16 residues. CDR3 in DNA: TGCGCCAGCAGCCAAGAATTTGGGAGCTCTGGAAACACCATATATTTT. This sequence encodes CASSQEFGSSGNTIYF.

The chain links TRBV6-5 to TRBJ1-1; perhaps TRBD1 as D (5 bases). Germline CDR1 MNHEY, CDR2 SVGAGI. This CDR3 contains 14 residues. V lost 0 bases to trimming and J lost 9 bases, with 14 bases between them. The CDR3 coding sequence is TGTGCCAGCAGTTACTCCCCGGGGGGATTTCAAGCTTTCTTT. Residues: CASSYSPGGFQAFF.

This clonotype was seen only a few times. The gene calls are TRBV20-1 and TRBJ2-1; unclear D gene. V dropped 4 bases and J dropped 4 bases, with 8 bases sitting between them. CDR1 is DFQATT and CDR2 is SNEGSKA in the germline V gene (reference sequence). The CDR3 has 12 residues. The CDR3 here is CSAKGPYNEQFF. In DNA, the CDR3 is TGCAGTGCTAAGGGCCCTTACAATGAGCAGTTCTTC.

This clonotype was detected only a few times. J is TRBJ2-7 and V is TRBV3-1, with TRBD2 matching 8 bases. Germline CDR1 reads LGHDT; CDR2 reads YNNKEL (reference sequence). This CDR3 has 16 residues. V shed 4 bases and J 6 bases; nucleotides not matched to a gene: 14. The CDR3 nucleotides are TGTGCCAGCAGCCCCCAGGTATGGTCGAGCGGGAGCGAGCAGTACTTC. It codes for CASSPQVWSSGSEQYF.

The rearrangement uses TRBV5-1 and TRBJ2-5; D may match TRBD1 or TRBD2 (7 bases each). Trimming removed 3 bases from V and 1 base from J, with 13 bases in between. Germline V gene lookup returns CDR1 SGHRS and CDR2 YFSETQ. This CDR3 spans 15 amino acids. The CDR3: CASSSGGQLQETQYF. The CDR3 bases are TGCGCCAGCAGCTCGGGGGGACAGCTCCAAGAGACCCAGTACTTC.

This clonotype was detected only a few times. The chain joins TRBV7-9 to TRBJ1-4; 7 bases fit TRBD1. Germline loops: CDR1 SEHNR, CDR2 FQNEAQ (reference sequence). Trimming removed 5 bases from V and 4 bases from J; junction bases left unmatched: 4. The CDR3 runs to 14 residues. The CDR3 is CASSKNRGNEKLFF. CDR3 in DNA: TGTGCCAGCAGCAAAAACAGGGGTAATGAAAAACTGTTTTTT.

This clonotype was recorded a few times. The rearrangement uses TRBV24-1 and TRBJ1-4, with 7 bases fitting TRBD1. V shed 3 bases, J shed 4 bases, and the junction held 4 bases outside the gene matches. There are 15 residues in the CDR3. The germline V gene has CDR1 KGHDR and CDR2 SFDVKD. CDR3 sequence: CATSDIRDSNEKLFF. The CDR3 nucleotides are TGTGCCACCAGTGATATCCGGGACAGTAATGAAAAACTGTTTTTT.

Many counts were recorded for this clonotype. The chain couples TRBV4-1 to TRBJ1-2, with 12 bases lining up with TRBD1. The CDR3 runs 18 residues. CDR1 MGHRA and CDR2 YSYEKL come from the germline V gene. V shed 1 base and J 4 bases; nucleotides not matched to a gene: 10. The CDR3 reads CASSQGRGQGALLYGYTF. The DNA of the CDR3 is TGCGCCAGCAGCCAAGGGCGGGGACAGGGGGCTCTGCTCTATGGCTACACCTTC.

The chain has TRBV7-2 and TRBJ1-2, with TRBD1 as a possible D gene (5 bases). Trimming shortened V by 5 bases and J by 8 bases, and 12 bases separated the two germline ends. The CDR3 is 12 amino acids. CDR1 and CDR2 (germline): SGHTA, FQGNSA. DNA for the CDR3: TGTGCCAGCAGCCCGCGACAGTCCGGCTACACCTTC. It translates to CASSPRQSGYTF.

This rearrangement joins TRBV20-1 to TRBJ2-5; 7 positions match TRBD2. Germline CDR1 DFQATT, CDR2 SNEGSKA (reference sequence). The CDR3 is made up of 13 amino acids. The CDR3 spells CSAGLGLSETQYF. In DNA, the CDR3 is TGCAGCGCAGGACTGGGACTATCAGAGACCCAGTACTTC.

This clonotype occurred a few times. CDR3 residues: CASSRSSGVYGYTF. CDR3 nucleotide sequence: TGTGCCAGCAGTCGATCTTCAGGGGTTTATGGCTACACCTTC. The rearrangement joins TRBV6-1 to TRBJ1-2; D is possibly TRBD1 (6 bases). Germline V gives CDR1 MNHNS, CDR2 SASEGT. The CDR3 runs 14 residues. Trimming removed 5 bases from V and 5 bases from J, with 15 bases in between.

This clonotype was recorded at least ten times. This sequence joins TRBV12-3 or TRBV12-4 and TRBJ1-2; D is unresolved. V lost 5 bases, J lost 8 bases, and 15 bases lay in between. The CDR3 is 13 residues long. CDR3 in DNA: TGTGCCAGCAGTCCCGGGCTGGGCGACGGCTACACCTTC. Translating gives CASSPGLGDGYTF.

The genes are TRBV20-1 and TRBJ1-2; D uncertain. V lost 4 bases and J 6 bases, leaving 12 bases between the germline ends. Germline CDR1 and CDR2: DFQATT and SNEGSKA (reference sequence). The CDR3 has 12 residues. Here the CDR3 reads CSATDLADGYTF. CDR3 nucleotides: TGCAGTGCTACGGACTTGGCCGATGGCTACACCTTC.

The sample holds a few counts of this clonotype. The V gene is TRBV12-3 or TRBV12-4, the J gene TRBJ1-3; no reliable D call. The CDR3 contains 16 residues. V shed 3 bases and J shed 0 bases, with 12 bases lying between them. CDR3 DNA: TGTGCCAGCAGTTTCTCGAGTCCTACCTCTGGAAACACCATATATTTT. Amino acid sequence: CASSFSSPTSGNTIYF.

The chain is built from TRBV5-1 and TRBJ2-7, with TRBD1 identical over 9 bases. V dropped 3 bases and J dropped 6; count of bases not matched to a gene: 7. The CDR3 sequence is 14 residues long. Germline V gene sequence: CDR1 SGHRS, CDR2 YFSETQ. The CDR3: CASSSQGASSEQYF. Written as DNA, the CDR3 is TGCGCCAGCAGCTCACAGGGGGCGTCGAGCGAGCAGTACTTC.

This clonotype occurred once. The missing conserved phenylalanine or tryptophan at the end of this CDR3 makes a read error likely. This chain joins TRBV7-2 and TRBJ2-7; no clear D gene. The ends were cut back, 1 base at V and 3 bases at J, with 7 bases in the middle. Looked up from germline, CDR1 is SGHTA and CDR2 is FQGNSA. The CDR3 extends over 13 amino acids. DNA for the CDR3: TGTGCCAGCAGCTTAGGCAGGATCTACGAGCAGTACCTC. It codes for CASSLGRIYEQYL.

In DNA, the CDR3 is TGTGCCAGCAGTTTCTCAGGGGACACTGAAGCTTTCTTT. Protein: CASSFSGDTEAFF. The J gene is TRBJ1-1, the V gene TRBV12-3 or TRBV12-4, with D perhaps TRBD1 (6 bases). This CDR3 has 13 residues. Trimming shortened V by 3 bases and J by 3 bases, and 8 bases separated the two germline ends.

The chain has TRBV6-2 or TRBV6-3 and TRBJ1-2; 7 bases are shared with TRBD1. Trimming took 0 bases from V and 4 from J; bases not matched to a gene: 8. Per germline, CDR1 MNHEY and CDR2 SVGEGT. This CDR3 has 16 residues. CDR3 amino acids: CASSYSLGTAFYGYTF. The CDR3 region has the DNA TGTGCCAGCAGTTACTCCCTCGGGACAGCCTTCTATGGCTACACCTTC.